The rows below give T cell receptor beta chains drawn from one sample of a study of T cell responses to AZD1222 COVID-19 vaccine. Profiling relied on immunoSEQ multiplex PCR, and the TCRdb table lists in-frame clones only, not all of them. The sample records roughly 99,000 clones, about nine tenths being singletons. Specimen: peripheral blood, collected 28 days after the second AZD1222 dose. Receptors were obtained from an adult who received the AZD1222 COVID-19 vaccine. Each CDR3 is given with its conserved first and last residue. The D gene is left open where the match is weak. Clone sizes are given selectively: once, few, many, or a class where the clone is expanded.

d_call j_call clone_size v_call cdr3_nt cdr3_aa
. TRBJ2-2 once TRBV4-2 TGTGCCAGCAGCAAGGGAGAACTTCTCACCGGGGAGCTGTTTTTT CASSKGELLTGELFF
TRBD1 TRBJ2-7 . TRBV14 TGTGCCAGCAGCCAAGTTGGGACAGGCAGGGCCGAGCAGTACTTC CASSQVGTGRAEQYF
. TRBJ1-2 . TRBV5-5 TGTGCCAGCAGCCAAGGGGAAAATGGCTACACCTTC CASSQGENGYTF
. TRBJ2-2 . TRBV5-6 TGTGCCAGCAGCTTGAGGGGGTATACGAACACCGGGGAGCTGTTTTTT CASSLRGYTNTGELFF
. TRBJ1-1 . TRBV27 TGTGCCAGCAGTTTAATAGGGGGTGGTTTTGCTGAAGCTTTCTTT CASSLIGGGFAEAFF
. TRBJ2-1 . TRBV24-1 TGTGCCACCAGTGATGTGAGGTACAATGAGCAGTTCTTC CATSDVRYNEQFF
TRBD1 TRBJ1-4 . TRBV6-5 TGTGCCAGCAGTTACGGACAGGGAGGTAATGAAAAACTGTTTTTT CASSYGQGGNEKLFF
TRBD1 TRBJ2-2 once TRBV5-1 TGCGCCAGCAGCTTGGTCCCCGGGACAGAGAACACCGGGGAGCTGTTTTTT CASSLVPGTENTGELFF
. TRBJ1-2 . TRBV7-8 TGTGCCAGCAGCTTGGGGGTAGAGGGGAGGGATGGCTACACCTTC CASSLGVEGRDGYTF
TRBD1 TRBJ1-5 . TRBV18 TGTGCCAGCTCCACCGGGACAGGGGCCAATCAGCCCCAGCATTTT CASSTGTGANQPQHF
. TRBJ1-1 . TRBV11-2 TGTGCCAGCAGCTCCCGGGGCGAGAACACTGAAGCTTTCTTT CASSSRGENTEAFF
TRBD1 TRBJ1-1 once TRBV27 TGTGCCAGCAGTTTCCGGGGAGACAGGGGTAGTGTGAATTCCCCCCGGACAACTGAAGCTTTCTTT CASSFRGDRGSVNSPRTTEAFF
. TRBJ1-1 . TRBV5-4 TGTGCCAGCAGCGAATGGACGGGGAACACTGAAGCTTTCTTT CASSEWTGNTEAFF
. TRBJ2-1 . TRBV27 TGTGCCAGCAGGCCTCGTCCCAGGAATGAGCAGTTCTTC CASRPRPRNEQFF
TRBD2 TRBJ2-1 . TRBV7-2 TGTGCCAGCAGTTTAGCCCCACTAGCGGCTACAAAGTTCTTC CASSLAPLAATKFF
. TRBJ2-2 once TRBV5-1 TGCGCCAGCAGCTTGAGGTCTGACGGGGAGCTGTTTTTT CASSLRSDGELFF
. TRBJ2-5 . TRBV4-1 TGCGCCAGCAGCCAGCGCGGACAGCAGGAGACCCAGTACTTC CASSQRGQQETQYF
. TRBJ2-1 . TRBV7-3 TGTGCCAGCAGCTCCGCCCCAACGGGCTACAATGAGCAGTTCTTC CASSSAPTGYNEQFF
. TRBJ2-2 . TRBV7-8 TGTGCCAGCAGCTCGGGATTTTCCATAGGGGAGCTGTTTTTT CASSSGFSIGELFF
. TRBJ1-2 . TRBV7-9 TGTGCCAGCAGCTTAGCGGGGGAGAGTTTTAAGGTTTACACCTTC CASSLAGESFKVYTF
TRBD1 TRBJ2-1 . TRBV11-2 TGTGCCAGCAGCTCCCGGGACAGGGGGAGCAATGAGCAGTTCTTC CASSSRDRGSNEQFF
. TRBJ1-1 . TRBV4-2 TGTGCCAGCAGTCTGGACAGAGTGAACACTGAAGCTTTCTTT CASSLDRVNTEAFF
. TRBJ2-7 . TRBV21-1 TGTGCCAGCAAACAGCGGGCGGGAGTGGACGAGCAGTACTTC CASKQRAGVDEQYF
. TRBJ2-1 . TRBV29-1 TGCAGCGTGCAAGACGGAACTTGGGAGCAGTTCTTC CSVQDGTWEQFF
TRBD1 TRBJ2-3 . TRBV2 TGTGCCAGCAGAGGACAGGGGTACACAGATACGCAGTATTTT CASRGQGYTDTQYF
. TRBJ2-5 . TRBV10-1 TGCGCCAGCAGTTCCGGACAGCTACCCCAAGAGACCCAGTACTTC CASSSGQLPQETQYF
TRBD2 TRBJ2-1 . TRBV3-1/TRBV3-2 TGTGCCAGCAGCCCACCCACCAAGACTAGCGGGAGGGACCCCTACAATGAGCAGTTCTTC CASSPPTKTSGRDPYNEQFF
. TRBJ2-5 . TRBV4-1 TGCGCCAGCAGCCAAGAAAGGCAAGACCTCGGGGCCCAGTACTTC CASSQERQDLGAQYF
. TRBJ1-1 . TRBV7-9 TGTGCCAGCACCTACGGGACTGGGCACACTGAAGCTTTCTTT CASTYGTGHTEAFF
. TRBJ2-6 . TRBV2 TGTGCCAGTTCGGGACTGAAAAGTACGAACGTCCTGACTTTC CASSGLKSTNVLTF
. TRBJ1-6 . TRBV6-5 TGTGCCAGCAGTTCCCCCCCGGATTCACCCCTCCACTTT CASSSPPDSPLHF
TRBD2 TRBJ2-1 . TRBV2 TGTGCCAGCAGTCTAGCGGGGAGCAATGAGCAGTTCTTC CASSLAGSNEQFF
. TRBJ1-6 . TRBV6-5 TGTGCCAGCAGTTACGACACCAATTCACCCCTCCACTTT CASSYDTNSPLHF
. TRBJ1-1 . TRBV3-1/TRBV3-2 TGTGCCAGCAGCCAGGTCATGAACACTGAAGCTTTCTTT CASSQVMNTEAFF
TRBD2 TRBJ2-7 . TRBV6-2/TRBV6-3 TGTGCCAGCAGTTACTCGTCGGGACTAGCGGGAGAATACGAGCAGTACTTC CASSYSSGLAGEYEQYF
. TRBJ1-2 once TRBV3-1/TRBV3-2 TGTGCCAGCAGCCAAGTATCAACTTATGGCTACACCTTC CASSQVSTYGYTF
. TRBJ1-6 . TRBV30 TGTGCCTGGAAGACAGGCTATAATTCACCCCTCCACTTT CAWKTGYNSPLHF